One and the same sample provided the 19 T cell receptor beta chains below, sequenced in a study of regulatory T cells in long-lasting Graves disease. To make TCR beta libraries, researchers used iRepertoire HTBI primers and Arm-PCR of CDR3 regions. TCRdb fed the multiplex PCR reads into MiXCR, producing one record per CDR3 protein. The table includes about 420,000 distinct CDR3 sequences, 16% detected once. Described time point: newly diagnosed GD, antithyroid drugs for less than 3 months. From PBMCs, RNA was extracted and then used to make the TCR library. Separately, the same data were catalogued under a study of T cells in Graves' hyperthyroidism and ophthalmopathy.

This material consisted of peripheral blood mononuclear cells (PBMCs), taken at new diagnosis, from a patient treated with antithyroid drugs. These receptor sequences come from a woman under 30 with Graves disease.

This clonotype was seen at least ten times. The chain links TRBV28 to TRBJ2-7; 8 bases align to TRBD1. The germline CDR1 and CDR2 sequences are MDHEN and SYDVKM. J lost 2 bases, V lost 5 bases, and 8 bases had no gene match. The CDR3 spans 15 residues. As DNA, the CDR3 is TGTGCCAGCAGTCCCACCGGGACAGGTGCCTACGAGCAGTACTTC. Its protein product is CASSPTGTGAYEQYF.

The gene calls are TRBV20-1 and TRBJ1-5; 10 bases agree with TRBD1. This CDR3 region has 14 residues. Germline V gene sequence: CDR1 DFQATT, CDR2 SNEGSKA (reference sequence). V dropped 1 base and J dropped 6; count of bases not matched to a gene: 3. CDR3 nucleotide sequence: TGCAGTGCTAGAGCCGGGACAGGGGTTCAGCCCCAGCATTTT. This gives the protein CSARAGTGVQPQHF.

The chain links TRBV20-1 to TRBJ2-3; 13 nucleotides match TRBD2. This CDR3 is built from 16 residues. The germline gives CDR1 DFQATT, CDR2 SNEGSKA (reference sequence). J was trimmed by 3 bases and V by 4 bases; bases with no gene match: 7. DNA for the CDR3: TGCAGTGCTACCCAACTAGCGGGAGGGTGGACAGATACGCAGTATTTT. It encodes CSATQLAGGWTDTQYF.

In its sample, this clonotype was seen many times. The rearrangement joins TRBV6-2 or TRBV6-3 to TRBJ1-5, with D uncertain. Germline CDR1 is MNHEY and CDR2 is SVGEGT. This CDR3 has 15 residues. The V and J ends lost 4 bases and 0 bases respectively, with 10 bases between them. As DNA, the CDR3 is TGTGCCAGCAGTTCTAGAACTTATAGCAATCAGCCCCAGCATTTT. Translating gives CASSSRTYSNQPQHF.

V and J are TRBV13 and TRBJ2-7; 8 bases fit TRBD1. CDR1 and CDR2 (germline): PRHDT, FYEKMQ (reference sequence). This CDR3 comprises 15 residues. With V trimmed by 5 bases and J by 3 bases, 9 bases remained unmatched. This CDR3 reads CASSAGQGGVYEQYF. The DNA of the CDR3 is TGTGCCAGCAGCGCCGGACAGGGTGGGGTCTACGAGCAGTACTTC.

The gene calls are TRBV15 and TRBJ2-1; 9 positions match TRBD2. Germline CDR1 LNHNV, CDR2 YYDKDF (reference sequence). Trimming removed 5 bases from V and 2 bases from J; junction bases left unmatched: 7. The CDR3 sequence is 16 residues long. The CDR3 region has the DNA TGTGCCACCAGCCCAGTCGCGGGAGGGCCCTACAATGAGCAGTTCTTC. Translation gives CATSPVAGGPYNEQFF.

In regard to this clonotype: A much larger clone lies a single base off, so this may be a read error. The J gene is TRBJ2-3, the V gene TRBV11-2; D gene ambiguous. V gave up 2 bases and J gave up 2 bases, with 14 bases separating them. CDR1 and CDR2 from the germline V gene are SGHAT and FQNNGV. This CDR3 is 16 amino acids long. The CDR3 DNA reads TGTGCCAGCAGCTTATTGGTCGGATTGCCCACAGATACGCAGTATTTT. Amino acids: CASSLLVGLPTDTQYF.

The chain links TRBV6-2 or TRBV6-3 to TRBJ2-1; 12 bases map to TRBD1. There are 15 residues in the CDR3. Germline V gene sequence: CDR1 MNHEY, CDR2 SVGEGT. V lost 4 bases, J lost 9 bases, and 7 bases stayed unmatched. The CDR3 nucleotides are TGTGCCAGCAGTTCATATGGGACAGGGGGCACTGAGCAGTTCTTC. This encodes CASSSYGTGGTEQFF.

This clonotype was seen only a few times. This rearrangement joins TRBV6-2 or TRBV6-3 to TRBJ1-1; D unclear. The CDR3 is made up of 12 amino acids. From germline, CDR1 is MNHEY and CDR2 SVGEGT. Trimming left V 5 bases short and J 6 bases short, with 10 bases between. For the CDR3, the DNA is TGTGCCAGCAGTGAAACCCGACCTGAAGCTTTCTTT. It translates to CASSETRPEAFF.

This clonotype was counted many times. The chain carries TRBV11-2 and TRBJ2-1; 8 bases match TRBD2. Germline V gene sequence: CDR1 SGHAT, CDR2 FQNNGV. The CDR3 loop spans 16 amino acids. V was clipped by 0 bases and J by 10 bases; unmatched bases: 11. CDR3 sequence: CASSLDPAGRGGEQFF. As DNA, the CDR3 is TGTGCCAGCAGCTTAGATCCGGCCGGGAGGGGAGGGGAGCAGTTCTTC.

This clonotype came up many times. Its ends do not fully match the called genes, so a read error is possible. J is TRBJ2-1 and V is TRBV6-1; maybe TRBD1 (5 bases). The germline V gene encodes CDR1 MNHNS and CDR2 SASEGT. There are 13 residues in the CDR3. The CDR3 nucleotides read TGTGCCAGCAGTCAAGCCAGGGTTGGTGAGCAGTTCTTC. The encoded protein is CASSQARVGEQFF.

This clonotype was recorded many times. J is TRBJ2-5 and V is TRBV11-1, with D perhaps matching TRBD2 (5 bases). The length of the CDR3 is 12 residues. Between the trimmed V and J ends, which lost 8 bases and 1 base, there was a span of 8 bases. Per the germline V gene, CDR1 is SGHAT and CDR2 is FQDESV (reference sequence). The CDR3 region has the DNA TGTGCCAGCTCCGGGATCCAAGAGACCCAGTACTTC. As protein: CASSGIQETQYF.

The V gene is TRBV20-1, the J gene TRBJ2-3; possible D gene TRBD2, 5 bases. CDR3 length equals 13 residues. The V end lost 6 bases, the J end lost 3 bases, and 13 bases lay between the germline ends. Germline V gene sequence: CDR1 DFQATT, CDR2 SNEGSKA (reference sequence). The CDR3, as DNA: TGCAGTGCCCGGGGTTCTATGACAGATACGCAGTATTTT. The encoded protein is CSARGSMTDTQYF.

The table lists this clonotype with many counts. This chain links TRBV30 with TRBJ2-5; D might be TRBD1 or TRBD2, each matching 5 bases. V was trimmed by 2 bases and J by 4 bases, leaving 14 bases between them. Germline lookup yields CDR1 GTSNPN and CDR2 SVGIG (reference sequence). The CDR3 is 14 residues long. For the CDR3, the DNA is TGTGCCTGGAGTAACAGCCGGGACGGAGAGACCCAGTACTTC. It codes for CAWSNSRDGETQYF.

In this sample, this clonotype turned up many times. The V and J genes are TRBV11-2 and TRBJ2-7, with D possibly matching TRBD2 (5 bases). The CDR3 has 14 residues. V lost 4 bases and J 3 bases, leaving 13 bases between the germline ends. CDR1 and CDR2 from the germline V gene are SGHAT and FQNNGV. CDR3: CASSSGLGVYEQYF. The CDR3 bases are TGTGCCAGCAGCTCTGGACTGGGAGTCTACGAGCAGTACTTC.

The table lists this clonotype with many counts. CDR3 sequence reads: CSVRTSGRGYEQFF. The CDR3 DNA sequence: TGCAGCGTGAGGACTAGCGGGAGAGGTTATGAGCAGTTCTTC. The V call is TRBV29-1, the J call TRBJ2-1, with 13 nucleotides matching TRBD2. Unmatched junction bases numbered 7, after V lost 6 bases and J lost 8 bases. The CDR3 loop spans 14 amino acids. The germline V gene encodes CDR1 SQVTM and CDR2 ANQGSEA.

A note on this clonotype: A much larger clone lies one base from this, so it may be a read error. The rearrangement uses TRBV28 and TRBJ2-3, with a possible D match to TRBD1 (6 bases). This CDR3 comprises 15 residues. The germline CDR1 and CDR2 sequences are MDHEN and SYDVKM. The CDR3, as DNA: TGTACCAGCAGTTTATTGGGGGCGTACGCAGATACGCAGTATTTT. It specifies CTSSLLGAYADTQYF.

This clonotype was found many times. The rearrangement uses TRBV2 and TRBJ1-5; D might be TRBD1 (5 bases). Germline V CDR1 and CDR2: SNHLY, FYNNEI. V was cut by 3 bases and J by 1 base, with 10 bases left in between. The CDR3 is 15 residues long. DNA of the CDR3: TGTGCCAGCAGTGAGCCAGGGAGAAGCAATCAGCCCCAGCATTTT. This gives the protein CASSEPGRSNQPQHF.

This clonotype was recorded at least ten times. V usage is TRBV20-1 and J usage is TRBJ2-4; no clear D gene. The CDR3 covers 14 residues. V was pared by 1 base and J by 5 bases, with 12 bases between. The germline V gene encodes CDR1 DFQATT and CDR2 SNEGSKA (reference sequence). Here the CDR3 reads CSARAPGAQNIQYF. In DNA form, the CDR3 reads TGCAGTGCTAGAGCCCCAGGCGCCCAAAACATTCAGTACTTC.